Given below is one TCR beta chain in context. The CDR3 runs 14 residues. The ends lost 0 bases at V and 5 bases at J; junction bases unmatched: 4. From germline, CDR1 is MNHEY and CDR2 SVGAGI. These data come from a study of blood T cell repertoires in COVID-19. Study-level information: From T cells, B-cell-depleted T cells, or PBMCs came the material, which was cDNA or gDNA.

Per the original data handling: Amplification of reference gene primers was used by the study to estimate nucleated cell counts. Data came from immunoSEQ multiplex PCR; TCRdb stores just in-frame clones and leaves some out. That table gives V, J and clone size, and the DNA gave D and trimming. The sample shows a few hundred thousand clones, roughly 90% of them seen only once. Specimen: peripheral blood. The receptor was derived from a man aged 25-45 years with acute or convalescent COVID-19. This chain joins TRBV6-5 and TRBJ2-7; 7 bases are shared with TRBD1. DNA for the CDR3: TGTGCCAGCAGTTACTCGGGGACAGAAAACGAGCAGTACTTC. It encodes CASSYSGTENEQYF.